The sequence of this T cell receptor (beta chain) was determined in a study of regulatory T cells in long-lasting Graves disease. Relying on iRepertoire HTBI primers and Arm-PCR of CDR3 regions, the team built TCR beta libraries. TCRdb re-analysed the multiplex PCR reads in MiXCR, keeping a single row per CDR3 protein. The table records fewer than 450,000 distinct CDR3 sequences, 20% to 25% of them present only once. Germline lookup yields CDR1 SGHTA and CDR2 FQGNSA. The CDR3 length is 17 residues. After removal of 5 bases from V and 7 bases from J, the junction contained 14 bases not matched to a gene. Time point here: persistent/refractory GD, antithyroid drugs over 5 years with positive TRAb. The TCR library was prepared using RNA isolated from PBMCs.

The gene calls are TRBV7-2 and TRBJ1-2, with 12 bases matching TRBD1. The clonotype originates from a female donor with Graves disease. Here the sequenced sample was peripheral blood mononuclear cells (PBMCs), taken when the disease was refractory, from a patient treated with antithyroid drugs. The CDR3 nucleotides are TGTGCCAGCAGCCCGGATGGGGGGACAGGGGGCCGAATTGGCTACACCTTC. This encodes CASSPDGGTGGRIGYTF.